This T cell receptor beta chain was sequenced for a study of shared clonotypes between healthy human individuals. General study results and limits: The study generally estimated greater richness for naive than memory subsets.

For this clone: No antigen is known for it.

The data were produced by immunoSEQ multiplex PCR, yet TCRdb's version contains in-frame clones alone and is incomplete. The repertoire holds around 550,000 clones, approximately 95% seen once, with approximately 0.06% in the top ten. The sample was naive CD4+ T cells sorted from blood. Subset denoted: CD45RA+ positively selected. The sequence was collected from a young woman in good health.

The CDR3 loop is CASSQHHPLAGDYEQYF. The CDR3, as DNA: TGTGCCAGCAGCCAACACCACCCACTAGCGGGAGATTACGAGCAGTACTTC. The genes are TRBV14 and TRBJ2-5; 11 bases agree with TRBD2. The DNA matches TRBJ2-7 better at its end, which makes the J call doubtful. The germline V gene has CDR1 SGHDN and CDR2 FVKESK. The CDR3 length is 17 residues.